The rows below give T cell receptor beta chains drawn from one sample of a study of Ad26.COV2.S vaccination and SARS-CoV-2 variants. Profiling relied on immunoSEQ multiplex PCR, and the TCRdb table lists in-frame clones only, not all of them. The sample has 380,000 or so clones, 88% seen once. Sequenced material: peripheral blood, taken in a trial of Ad26.COV2.S vaccine versus placebo. These receptor sequences come from a person between 18 and 59 years old who received the Ad26.COV2.S COVID-19 vaccine or a placebo. The CDR3 runs from the conserved cysteine through the conserved F or W.

j_call cdr3_length v_call cdr3_aa
TRBJ2-7 14 TRBV15 CATSRDLATYEQYF
TRBJ2-7 17 TRBV27 CASSLKASGALGYEQYF
TRBJ2-3 13 TRBV28 CASSGPGPDTQYF
TRBJ2-7 16 TRBV7-2 CASSSTTSGATYEQYF
TRBJ2-7 11 TRBV5-4 CASSLYGEQYF
TRBJ2-3 15 TRBV11-2 CASSRDPPSTDTQYF
TRBJ1-2 14 TRBV3-1/TRBV3-2 CASSQENSNYGYTF
TRBJ1-5 17 TRBV18 CASSPLTWENSNQPQHF
TRBJ2-7 13 TRBV7-9 CASSGEKGYEQYF
TRBJ2-7 13 TRBV5-6 CASSLVGSYEQYF
TRBJ1-3 14 TRBV27 CASRRQGSGNTIYF
TRBJ2-7 13 TRBV11-3 CASSPGGEAEQYF
TRBJ1-6 12 TRBV11-3 CASSASNSPLHF
TRBJ2-7 14 TRBV28 CASRGPNESDEQYF
TRBJ2-1 15 TRBV27 CASSNRGSLGNEQFF
TRBJ1-3 16 TRBV13 CASSLRQRSSGNTIYF
TRBJ1-6 13 TRBV30 CAWTWAGGSPLHF
TRBJ1-2 16 TRBV19 CASSIDRGQTRTGYTF
TRBJ2-1 12 TRBV6-2/TRBV6-3 CASSSLSMKVFF
TRBJ2-3 15 TRBV7-3 CASSMDSHSTDTQYF
TRBJ1-5 12 TRBV28 CASRRINQPQHF
TRBJ1-1 13 TRBV16 CASSQSMPFEAFF
TRBJ2-5 16 TRBV14 CASSQGRTTYQETQYF
TRBJ1-4 14 TRBV27 CASTPTGAPEKLFF
TRBJ2-5 15 TRBV18 CASSGNWGLQETQYF
TRBJ2-2 14 TRBV7-2 CASSSGTDTGELFF
TRBJ2-7 13 TRBV7-9 CASSLGGVYEQYF
TRBJ2-4 14 TRBV28 CASTRTGGNNIQYF
TRBJ2-1 15 TRBV3-1/TRBV3-2 CASSQAGLAADEQFF
TRBJ2-1 15 TRBV18 CASSLTGDVWNEQFF
TRBJ2-1 16 TRBV7-3 CASSFERGAVGNEQFF
TRBJ1-5 14 TRBV2 CASRGDGDNQPQHF
TRBJ2-7 15 TRBV18 CASSPLGGAAYEQYF
TRBJ2-7 15 TRBV6-5 CASSYSNGGSYEQYF
TRBJ2-7 14 TRBV6-5 CASRPPVKFGGQYF
TRBJ2-3 15 TRBV7-3 CASSISGGHSDTQYF
TRBJ1-5 15 TRBV6-2/TRBV6-3 CASSYGVTGGQPQHF
TRBJ1-1 14 TRBV5-1 CASSLGAVDTEAFF
TRBJ2-1 15 TRBV15 CATSREGAGLNEQFF
TRBJ1-4 17 TRBV7-2 CASSLVGRASPNEKLFF